This T cell receptor beta chain stems from a study of T cells in narcolepsy. Study-wide context: Patients with NT1 or NT2 and healthy control donors were enrolled.

A note on this clone: The antigen is not known.

The V gene lost 5 bases and the J gene lost 1 base, with 17 bases spanning the gap. CDR3 length: 17 residues. Germline assignment: CDR1 SGHAT and CDR2 FQNNGV. Repertoires were generated with immunoSEQ multiplex PCR, while TCRdb's copy carries only in-frame clones and drops some. Seen here are 30,000 or so clones, around 86% observed once, and the top ten hold about 0.84%. Study-wide results and caveats: HCRT-specific and TRIB2-specific autoreactive clonotypes appeared among same-patient CSF and blood CD4+ clonotypes. Blood of same and different patients, but not healthy controls, reportedly held recurring autoreactive clonotypes.

Sample: CD45RA- memory CD4+ T cells from PBMCs. J is TRBJ2-2 and V is TRBV11-2; D is possibly TRBD1 or TRBD2 (6 bases each). The receptor comes from a human donor with narcolepsy. CDR3 bases: TGTGCCAGCAGCACATATAGGGGGGCTTTGAACACCGGGGAGCTGTTTTTT. This encodes CASSTYRGALNTGELFF.